This TCR beta chain emerged from a study of CD8+ T cells in alopecia areata. Study conclusions and caveats: Researchers reported that TCR sharing among patients proved less clear than in mice, possibly HLA-linked. Higher clonality was seen in lesional scalp than in normal scalp, especially in alopecia totalis/universalis. Sequenced scalp T cells also include alphabeta T cells resident in normal skin.

RNA was isolated and reverse transcribed to cDNA, the sequencing template. Sequencing was performed with immunoSEQ multiplex PCR; in TCRdb, only in-frame clones are kept and a portion is missing. The table includes some 100,000 clones, about 60% detected once. Sorting separated CD4+ and CD8+ T cells out of PBMCs. CDR1 is SGHRS and CDR2 is YFSETQ in the germline V gene. The V and J ends lost 4 bases and 5 bases, in that order; junction bases with no gene match: 6. CDR3 length equals 15 residues. Note on this clone: Its antigen is currently unknown.

This chain connects TRBV5-1 to TRBJ1-4, with 9 nucleotides matching TRBD1. This clonotype was sampled from a human donor in good health. Sequencing was carried out using CD4+ T cells sorted from blood. The CDR3 DNA is TGCGCCAGCAGCCAGCGGGACAGGGAGAATGAAAAACTGTTTTTT. Translated: CASSQRDRENEKLFF.